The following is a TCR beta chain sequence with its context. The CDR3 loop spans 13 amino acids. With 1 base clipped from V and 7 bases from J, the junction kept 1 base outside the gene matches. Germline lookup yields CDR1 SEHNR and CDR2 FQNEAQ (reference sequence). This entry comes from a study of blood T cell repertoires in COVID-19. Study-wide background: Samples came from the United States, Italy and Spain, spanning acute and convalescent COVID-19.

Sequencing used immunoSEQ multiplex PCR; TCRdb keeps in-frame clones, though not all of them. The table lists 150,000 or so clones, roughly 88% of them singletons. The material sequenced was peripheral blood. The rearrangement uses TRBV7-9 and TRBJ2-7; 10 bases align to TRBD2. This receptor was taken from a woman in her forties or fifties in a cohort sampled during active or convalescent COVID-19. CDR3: CASSLVTSGEQYF. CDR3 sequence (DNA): TGTGCCAGCAGCTTAGTGACTAGCGGGGAGCAGTACTTC.